The 25 T cell receptor beta chains listed next were all sequenced from one sample in a study of graft-versus-host responses after intestinal transplantation. Generated by immunoSEQ multiplex PCR, the TCRdb table keeps only in-frame clones and is missing some. The sample holds around 88,000 clones; about 91% are singletons and the top ten take about 8%. For these TCRs, the target antigens are not known. Sequencing was performed on unstimulated CD8+ T cells sorted from spleen or lymph node cells, taken before transplant. The receptors were sampled from a human donor who was the organ donor for an intestinal transplant.

The rearrangement joins TRBV18 to TRBJ1-5; D is unclear. Germline loops: CDR1 KGHSH, CDR2 LQKENI. The CDR3 is 14 residues long. V was cut by 3 bases and J by 0 bases, with 6 bases left in between. CDR3: CASSPINSNQPQHF. CDR3 DNA: TGTGCCAGCTCACCTATTAATAGCAATCAGCCCCAGCATTTT.

This chain links TRBV11-3 with TRBJ2-3; TRBD2 aligns across 8 bases. Per germline, CDR1 SGHNT and CDR2 YENEEA. CDR3 size: 18 residues. The V and J ends lost 1 base and 0 bases, in that order; junction bases with no gene match: 9. CDR3 in amino acids: CASSLVDEREYSTDTQYF. The DNA for the CDR3 is TGTGCCAGCAGCTTAGTGGACGAGCGGGAGTATAGCACAGATACGCAGTATTTT.

The CDR3 nucleotides read TGTGCCAGCAGCTTAGGCGCAGGGGCCTCCTCTGGAAACACCATATATTTT. Translating it yields CASSLGAGASSGNTIYF. The V gene is TRBV11-2, the J gene TRBJ1-3; tentative D call: TRBD1 (6 bases). Trimming cost V 1 base and J 0 bases, with 13 bases left between them. This CDR3 comprises 17 residues. Germline V gene lookup returns CDR1 SGHAT and CDR2 FQNNGV. Full variable domain (outside the CDR3, taken from reference TRBV11-2 and TRBJ1-3): EAGVAQSPRYKIIEKRQSVAFWCNPISGHATLYWYQQILGQGPKLLIQFQNNGVVDDSQLPKDRFSAERLKGVDSTLKIQPAKLEDSAVYLCASSLGAGASSGNTIYFGEGSWLTVV.

V usage is TRBV13 and J usage is TRBJ2-1; D may be TRBD2 (6 bases). The V gene's germline CDR1 is PRHDT and CDR2 FYEKMQ (reference sequence). This CDR3 has 13 residues. The V gene lost 4 bases and the J gene lost 8 bases, with 12 bases spanning the gap. CDR3 protein: CASSSWRGDEQFF. In DNA, the CDR3 is TGTGCCAGCAGCTCCTGGAGGGGCGATGAGCAGTTCTTC.

V gene TRBV5-1 combines with J gene TRBJ2-7, with D perhaps TRBD1 or TRBD2 (5 bases each). The germline gives CDR1 SGHRS, CDR2 YFSETQ. The CDR3 is 14 residues long. V was trimmed by 3 bases and J by 0 bases, leaving 10 bases between them. The CDR3 here is CASSWGRDSYEQYF. The CDR3 coding sequence is TGCGCCAGCAGCTGGGGACGGGACTCCTACGAGCAGTACTTC. Drawing the rest from reference TRBV5-1 and TRBJ2-7, the complete variable domain is KAGVTQTPRYLIKTRGQQVTLSCSPISGHRSVSWYQQTPGQGLQFLFEYFSETQRNKGNFPGRFSGRQFSNSRSEMNVSTLELGDSALYLCASSWGRDSYEQYFGPGTRLTVT.

This clone was counted only a few times. The chain couples TRBV27 to TRBJ2-7; D may be TRBD1 (5 bases). V lost 5 bases and J lost 0, with 32 bases in between. CDR1 MNHEY and CDR2 SMNVEV come from the germline V gene (reference sequence). The CDR3 runs 21 residues. The CDR3 is CASSPTLGQNSQPSSSYEQYF. For the CDR3, the DNA is TGTGCCAGCAGTCCGACACTGGGGCAGAACTCTCAACCATCCAGCTCCTACGAGCAGTACTTC.

This rearrangement joins TRBV7-6 to TRBJ2-7, with D unresolved. Trimming stripped 5 bases from V and 7 bases from J, with 21 bases between. This CDR3 is 15 amino acids long. Per germline, CDR1 SGHVS and CDR2 FNYEAQ. CDR3 protein: CASSLLSDGASEQYF. The CDR3 DNA follows: TGTGCCAGCAGCCTTCTTTCTGACGGAGCGAGTGAGCAGTACTTC.

As for this clone: Other DNA sequences in the same sample also yield this CDR3. CDR3 DNA sequence: TGCGCCAGCAGCTTGTATCAGGGGGGCCCAGAGACCCAGTACTTC. It encodes CASSLYQGGPETQYF. This chain connects TRBV5-1 to TRBJ2-5; TRBD1 is a possible D gene (7 bases). CDR3 length equals 15 residues. Germline V lookup: CDR1 SGHRS, CDR2 YFSETQ. Trimming shortened V by 1 base and J by 4 bases, and 14 bases separated the two germline ends.

Details on this clone: The sample carries other DNA sequences with the same CDR3. CDR3 residues: CASSGVSYNEQFF. Written as DNA, the CDR3 is TGTGCCAGCAGTGGAGTTAGTTACAATGAGCAGTTCTTC. The chain couples TRBV2 to TRBJ2-1; D not resolved. The germline CDR1 and CDR2 sequences are SNHLY and FYNNEI. CDR3 length equals 13 residues. The V gene lost 4 bases and the J gene lost 4 bases, with 8 bases spanning the gap.

This clone was recorded once. CDR3 bases: TGCGCCAGCAGCTTCGTGGGTCTGACAGGGCAGAACACTGAAGCTTTCTTT. Amino acids: CASSFVGLTGQNTEAFF. J is TRBJ1-1 and V is TRBV5-1, with 7 bases identical to TRBD1. The germline CDR1 and CDR2 sequences are SGHRS and YFSETQ. This CDR3 comprises 17 residues. The trim removed 2 bases at V and 1 base at J, leaving 11 bases unmatched.

The chain recombines TRBV27 with TRBJ1-5, with unresolved D. Between the trimmed V and J ends, which lost 6 bases and 0 bases, there was a span of 6 bases. CDR1 MNHEY and CDR2 SMNVEV come from the germline V gene (reference sequence). This CDR3 has 13 residues. The CDR3 reads CASSLHSNQPQHF. The CDR3 nucleotides read TGTGCCAGCAGCCTTCATAGCAATCAGCCCCAGCATTTT.

This clone was counted once. The J gene is TRBJ2-7, the V gene TRBV4-1; D is perhaps TRBD1 (7 bases). The CDR3 has 17 residues. Germline V gene data show CDR1 as MGHRA and CDR2 as YSYEKL. Deletions cut 0 bases from V and 6 bases from J, with 21 bases between. Here the CDR3 DNA reads TGCGCCAGCAGCCAAGAAAGGTGGGGGCAGGGGGAGGTCGAGCAGTACTTC. Translation: CASSQERWGQGEVEQYF.

V and J are TRBV6-1 and TRBJ1-4; D unresolved. Germline CDR1 is MNHNS and CDR2 is SASEGT. The CDR3 covers 11 residues. The V gene lost 6 bases and the J gene lost 8 bases, with 7 bases spanning the gap. The CDR3 DNA sequence: TGTGCCAGCAGCGGGCAGGAAAAACTGTTTTTT. Translating gives CASSGQEKLFF.

This chain links TRBV13 with TRBJ1-1; TRBD1 agrees at 12 bases. Per the germline V gene, CDR1 is PRHDT and CDR2 is FYEKMQ (reference sequence). Losses at the gene ends were 5 bases for V and 5 bases for J; bases not matched to a gene: 12. The CDR3 consists of 17 residues. The CDR3 DNA follows: TGTGCCAGCAGCACCCAGGGACAGGGGGCTTTGTGGACTGAAGCTTTCTTT. This encodes CASSTQGQGALWTEAFF.

This clone has just a few counts. V gene TRBV5-1 combines with J gene TRBJ1-2; 7 bases match TRBD1. J lost 8 bases, V lost 2 bases, and 6 bases had no gene match. CDR1 is SGHRS, CDR2 YFSETQ, per germline. The length of the CDR3 is 13 residues. CDR3 amino acids: CASSLEGAWGYTF. The CDR3 DNA follows: TGCGCCAGCAGCTTAGAGGGGGCTTGGGGCTACACCTTC.

The gene calls are TRBV7-9 and TRBJ2-7; D gene uncertain. Germline V gives CDR1 SEHNR, CDR2 FQNEAQ (reference sequence). The CDR3 is made up of 12 amino acids. Trimming removed 5 bases at V and 3 bases at J, with 8 bases between. CDR3 nucleotide sequence: TGTGCCAGCAGCCATGAAAGCTACGAGCAGTACTTC. This translates into CASSHESYEQYF.

This sequence joins TRBV5-1 and TRBJ2-3; 12 positions agree with TRBD2. The CDR3 spans 17 residues. Germline V gene data show CDR1 as SGHRS and CDR2 as YFSETQ. The J segment lost 3 bases and the V segment lost 5 bases, leaving 10 bases of the junction unmatched. The CDR3: CASRRLAGAPRTDTQYF. CDR3 sequence (DNA): TGCGCCAGCAGGCGACTAGCGGGGGCGCCTAGGACAGATACGCAGTATTTT.

The chain recombines TRBV11-2 with TRBJ2-7, with TRBD1 matching over 7 bases. The V gene's germline CDR1 is SGHAT and CDR2 FQNNGV. The CDR3 loop spans 16 amino acids. V dropped 1 base and J dropped 0; count of bases not matched to a gene: 6. The CDR3 sequence: CASSLGGWDSSYEQYF. Here the CDR3 DNA reads TGTGCCAGCAGCTTAGGAGGATGGGACAGCTCCTACGAGCAGTACTTC.

The chain has TRBV6-5 and TRBJ1-2; D might be TRBD1 (6 bases). Looked up from germline, CDR1 is MNHEY and CDR2 is SVGAGI. The CDR3 covers 14 residues. V lost 3 bases and J 4 bases, leaving 12 bases between the germline ends. In nucleotides, the CDR3 is TGTGCCAGCAGTTATTTAGGGGGTGGCTATGGCTACACCTTC. This gives the protein CASSYLGGGYGYTF.

The chain joins TRBV19 to TRBJ2-7, with D possibly TRBD1 on 5 matching bases. This CDR3 has 13 amino acids. With 1 base removed from V and 5 bases from J, the gap between germline ends came to 9 bases. CDR1 is LNHDA, CDR2 SQIVND, per germline (reference sequence). The CDR3 loop is CASSIVTGNEQYF. The DNA of the CDR3 is TGTGCCAGTAGTATAGTAACAGGCAACGAGCAGTACTTC.

V gene TRBV7-2 combines with J gene TRBJ2-3; D might be TRBD2 (7 bases). CDR3 length: 17 amino acids. V lost 5 bases and J 9 bases, leaving 27 bases between the germline ends. The V gene's germline CDR1 is SGHTA and CDR2 FQGNSA. CDR3 in amino acids: CASSTTETGEAGGTQYF. The CDR3 coding sequence is TGTGCCAGCAGCACGACGGAGACAGGTGAGGCCGGGGGGACGCAGTATTTT.

This clone was observed a single time. The genes are TRBV6-5 and TRBJ2-2, with a weak D call TRBD1 (6 bases). The CDR3 is 14 amino acids. Germline CDR1 is MNHEY and CDR2 is SVGAGI. Trimming took off 5 bases at V and 9 bases at J, with 16 bases between the two ends. The CDR3 reads CASSVTGQSRELFF. The CDR3, as DNA: TGTGCCAGCAGTGTTACCGGACAGTCCAGGGAGCTGTTTTTT.

V and J are TRBV27 and TRBJ2-7; D gene ambiguous. CDR1 is MNHEY and CDR2 is SMNVEV in the germline V gene (reference sequence). There are 13 residues in the CDR3. Trimming removed 0 bases from V and 4 bases from J, with 7 bases in between. The CDR3 nucleotides are TGTGCCAGCAGTTTATCTGGGCAATACGAGCAGTACTTC. Its translation is CASSLSGQYEQYF.

The V call is TRBV7-9, the J call TRBJ2-1; 9 bases line up with TRBD2. Germline CDR1 is SEHNR and CDR2 is FQNEAQ (reference sequence). J was trimmed by 6 bases and V by 3 bases; bases with no gene match: 6. This CDR3 has 15 amino acids. The CDR3 sequence: CASSLVTSGSNEQFF. In DNA form, the CDR3 reads TGTGCCAGCAGCTTGGTGACTAGCGGCAGCAATGAGCAGTTCTTC.

This chain uses TRBV19 with TRBJ2-3; the D is unclear. The CDR3 spans 16 residues. Germline loops: CDR1 LNHDA, CDR2 SQIVND (reference sequence). V lost 5 bases and J 0 bases, leaving 15 bases between the germline ends. CDR3 in DNA: TGTGCCAGTAGTCTCCGCGTTGCGCCTAGCACAGATACGCAGTATTTT. This translates into CASSLRVAPSTDTQYF. Full variable domain (remainder filled in from reference TRBV19 and TRBJ2-3): DGGITQSPKYLFRKEGQNVTLSCEQNLNHDAMYWYRQDPGQGLRLIYYSQIVNDFQKGDIAEGYSVSREKKESFPLTVTSAQKNPTAFYLCASSLRVAPSTDTQYFGPGTRLTVL.